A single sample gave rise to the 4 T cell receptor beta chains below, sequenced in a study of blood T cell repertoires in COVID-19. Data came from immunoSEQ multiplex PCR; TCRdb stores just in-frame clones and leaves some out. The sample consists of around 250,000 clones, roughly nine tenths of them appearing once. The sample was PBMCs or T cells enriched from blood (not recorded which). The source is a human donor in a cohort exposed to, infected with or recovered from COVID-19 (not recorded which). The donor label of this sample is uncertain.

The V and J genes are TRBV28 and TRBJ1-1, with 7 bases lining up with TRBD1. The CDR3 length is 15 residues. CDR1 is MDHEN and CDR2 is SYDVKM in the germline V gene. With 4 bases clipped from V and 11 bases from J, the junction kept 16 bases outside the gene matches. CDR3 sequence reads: CASSSEGDSSTKAFF. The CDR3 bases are TGTGCCAGCAGTTCGGAGGGGGACAGCAGTACGAAGGCTTTCTTT.

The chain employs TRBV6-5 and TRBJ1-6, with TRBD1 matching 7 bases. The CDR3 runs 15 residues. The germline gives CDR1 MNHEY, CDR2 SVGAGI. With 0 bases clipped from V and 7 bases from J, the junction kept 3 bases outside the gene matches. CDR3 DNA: TGTGCCAGCAGTTACTCGGGACAGCCCAATTCACCCCTCCACTTT. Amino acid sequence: CASSYSGQPNSPLHF.

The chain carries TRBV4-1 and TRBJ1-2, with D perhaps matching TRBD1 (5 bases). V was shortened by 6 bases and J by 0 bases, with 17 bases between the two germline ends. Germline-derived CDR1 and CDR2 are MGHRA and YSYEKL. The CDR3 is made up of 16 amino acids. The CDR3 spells CASRNPKRGTNYGYTF. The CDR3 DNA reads TGCGCCAGCAGGAATCCCAAAAGGGGTACTAACTATGGCTACACCTTC.

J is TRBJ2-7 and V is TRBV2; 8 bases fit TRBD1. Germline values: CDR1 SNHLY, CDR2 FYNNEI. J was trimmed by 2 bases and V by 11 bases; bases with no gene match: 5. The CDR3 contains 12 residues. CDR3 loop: CAGRTGTYEQYF. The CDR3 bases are TGTGCCGGAAGGACAGGGACCTACGAGCAGTACTTC.